Below, 9 T cell receptor beta chains from the same sample are listed, as sequenced in a study of response to subunit inactivated influenza vaccine. A single record per CDR3 protein comes from TCRdb applying MiXCR to the RT-PCR reads. The sample holds hundreds of thousands of distinct CDR3 sequences; 11% to 15% are singletons and the top ten take roughly 7.2%. Sequencing used PBMCs from blood, obtained approximately 15 days before vaccination. All receptors derive from a man aged 45 to 65 who received an inactivated influenza vaccine.

The V call is TRBV5-5, the J call TRBJ2-7, with D possibly TRBD1 on 6 matching bases. The germline V gene has CDR1 SGHKS and CDR2 YYEKEE (reference sequence). Trimming took off 0 bases at V and 0 bases at J, with 13 bases between the two ends. This CDR3 has 16 residues. The CDR3 nucleotides read TGTGCCAGCAGCTTGGCCCGGGACACCAGCTCCTACGAGCAGTACTTC. It translates to CASSLARDTSSYEQYF. Variable domain in full (rest from reference TRBV5-5 and TRBJ2-7): DAGVTQSPTHLIKTRGQQVTLRCSPISGHKSVSWYQQVLGQGPQFIFQYYEKEERGRGNFPDRFSARQFPNYSSELNVNALLLGDSALYLCASSLARDTSSYEQYFGPGTRLTVT.

V is TRBV28 and J is TRBJ2-7; tentatively, D is TRBD2 (7 bases). V gave up 7 bases and J gave up 4 bases, with 14 bases separating them. Germline V CDR1 and CDR2: MDHEN, SYDVKM. The CDR3 sequence is 13 residues long. CDR3 in amino acids: CASIGGGRYEQYF. The CDR3 region has the DNA TGTGCCAGCATTGGGGGGGGCCGGTACGAGCAGTACTTC.

This clonotype appeared a few times. V usage is TRBV7-2 and J usage is TRBJ1-4, with D perhaps TRBD1 (5 bases). This CDR3 contains 13 residues. V was pared by 5 bases and J by 12 bases, with 16 bases between. Germline V gene lookup returns CDR1 SGHTA and CDR2 FQGNSA. The CDR3 sequence: CASSPHRSRELFF. The CDR3 DNA reads TGTGCCAGCAGCCCTCACAGGTCTAGGGAACTGTTTTTT.

A single count supports this clonotype. The chain uses TRBV20-1 and TRBJ2-1, with 8 nucleotides matching TRBD1. Trimming took 5 bases from V and 3 from J; bases not matched to a gene: 6. Germline assignment: CDR1 DFQATT and CDR2 SNEGSKA (reference sequence). This CDR3 spans 14 amino acids. CDR3 region: CSASRTGNYNEQFF. The CDR3 region has the DNA TGCAGTGCTTCCCGGACAGGGAACTACAATGAGCAGTTCTTC.

This clonotype was seen only a few times. The chain is built from TRBV3-1 and TRBJ1-2, with D possibly matching TRBD1 (5 bases). This CDR3 spans 13 amino acids. Germline V gives CDR1 LGHDT, CDR2 YNNKEL (reference sequence). The germline V and J ends were trimmed by 4 bases and 0 bases, with 6 bases remaining between them. The CDR3 loop reads CASSRDPNYGYTF. The DNA for the CDR3 is TGTGCCAGCAGCCGGGACCCTAACTATGGCTACACCTTC.

This clonotype turned up a few times. The chain's CDR3 is CASSFTPGQNYEQYF. The DNA of the CDR3 is TGTGCCAGCAGCTTTACTCCGGGGCAGAATTACGAGCAGTACTTC. This chain connects TRBV7-8 to TRBJ2-7, with D perhaps matching TRBD1 or TRBD2 (5 bases each). The CDR3 runs 15 residues. With 3 bases removed from V and 4 bases from J, the gap between germline ends came to 16 bases. The V gene's germline CDR1 is SGHVS and CDR2 FQNEAQ. The full variable domain, completed using reference TRBV7-8 and TRBJ2-7, is GAGVSQSPRYKVAKRGQDVALRCDPISGHVSLFWYQQALGQGPEFLTYFQNEAQLDKSGLPSDRFFAERPEGSVSTLKIQRTQQEDSAVYLCASSFTPGQNYEQYFGPGTRLTVT.

In this sample, this clonotype turned up a few times. The chain employs TRBV29-1 and TRBJ1-1; D may be TRBD1 (5 bases). The CDR3 covers 14 residues. The V and J ends lost 7 bases and 4 bases respectively, with 19 bases between them. CDR1 is SQVTM and CDR2 is ANQGSEA in the germline V gene. CDR3 region: CSASRDRVGTEAFF. Here the CDR3 DNA reads TGCAGCGCAAGTCGGGACCGGGTCGGCACTGAAGCTTTCTTT.

In regard to this clonotype: This may come from a read error, since a much larger clone is one base off. This CDR3 is CASRNIRTVEAFF. CDR3 sequence (DNA): TGTGCCAGCAGGAATATCCGGACGGTTGAAGCTTTCTTT. The rearrangement joins TRBV12-3 or TRBV12-4 to TRBJ1-1; D is unclear. V shed 6 bases and J shed 7 bases, with 15 bases lying between them. This CDR3 region has 13 residues.

There are many counts of this clonotype. This chain links TRBV11-2 with TRBJ2-5; tentatively, D is TRBD1 (5 bases). V was clipped by 1 base and J by 5 bases, with 11 bases between them. The CDR3 covers 14 residues. Germline loops: CDR1 SGHAT, CDR2 FQNNGV. The CDR3: CASSLGGSLETQYF. The CDR3 DNA reads as TGTGCCAGCAGCTTAGGGGGCAGTTTGGAGACCCAGTACTTC.